This note documents a single TCR beta chain sequence. No antigen is known for it. Trimming shortened V by 7 bases and J by 6 bases, and 19 bases separated the two germline ends. Looked up from germline, CDR1 is MDHEN and CDR2 is SYDVKM. This CDR3 is built from 14 residues. Method: immunoSEQ multiplex PCR; TCRdb's copy keeps in-frame clones and lacks some. The profile shows approximately 58,000 clones, about 95% of them singletons. The sample is drawn from a study of cytomegalovirus exposure and HLA in healthy donors. Study outcomes and limitations: Clusters of TCRs from the first cohort tended to co-occur in the 120 validation repertoires (as a later analysis found). Reportedly, diagnosis of cytomegalovirus status by the classifier showed high specificity and sensitivity. Under in vitro conditions, a few CMV-associated chains were confirmed as specific for CMV antigens. Cytomegalovirus-associated status was assigned to roughly 160 TCR beta chains.

The TCR was taken from a woman aged 18 to 35 in good health and CMV-seropositive. V is TRBV28 and J is TRBJ2-7; D possibly corresponds to TRBD1 (6 bases). The sample taken for sequencing was PBMCs. The DNA for the CDR3 is TGTGCCAGCAATCTCGAGGTGGGGGCGGGCGAGCAGTACTTC. This encodes CASNLEVGAGEQYF. Full variable domain (remainder filled in from reference TRBV28 and TRBJ2-7): DVKVTQSSRYLVKRTGEKVFLECVQDMDHENMFWYRQDPGLGLRLIYFSYDVKMKEKGDIPEGYSVSREKKERFSLILESASTNQTSMYLCASNLEVGAGEQYFGPGTRLTVT.